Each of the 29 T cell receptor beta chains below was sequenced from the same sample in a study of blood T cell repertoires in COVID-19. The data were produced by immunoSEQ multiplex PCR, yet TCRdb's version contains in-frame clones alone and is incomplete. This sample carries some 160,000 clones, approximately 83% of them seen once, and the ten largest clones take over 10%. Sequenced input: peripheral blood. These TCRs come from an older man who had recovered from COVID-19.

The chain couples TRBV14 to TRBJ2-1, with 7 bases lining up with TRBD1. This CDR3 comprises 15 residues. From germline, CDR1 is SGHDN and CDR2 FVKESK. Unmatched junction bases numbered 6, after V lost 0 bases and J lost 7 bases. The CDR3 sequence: CASSQETQGWNEQFF. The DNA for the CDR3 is TGTGCCAGCAGCCAAGAAACACAGGGGTGGAATGAGCAGTTCTTC.

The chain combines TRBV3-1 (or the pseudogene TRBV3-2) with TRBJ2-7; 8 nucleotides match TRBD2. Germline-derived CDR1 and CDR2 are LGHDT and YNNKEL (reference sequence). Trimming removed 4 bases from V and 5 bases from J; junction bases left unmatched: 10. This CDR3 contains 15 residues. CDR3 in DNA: TGTGCCAGCAGCCTAGCGGGGACGATGGGTAACGAGCAGTACTTC. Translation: CASSLAGTMGNEQYF.

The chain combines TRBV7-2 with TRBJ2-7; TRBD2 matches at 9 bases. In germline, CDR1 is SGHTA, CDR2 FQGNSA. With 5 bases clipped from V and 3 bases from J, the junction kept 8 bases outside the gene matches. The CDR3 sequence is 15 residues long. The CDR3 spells CASSGPGLAGYEQYF. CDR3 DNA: TGTGCCAGCAGCGGACCGGGACTAGCAGGCTACGAGCAGTACTTC.

CDR3 sequence reads: CASVQGETQYF. The CDR3 nucleotides are TGCGCCAGCGTCCAGGGCGAGACCCAGTACTTC. This chain uses TRBV5-1 with TRBJ2-5; a possible D gene is TRBD1 (5 bases). The length of the CDR3 is 11 residues. Germline-derived CDR1 and CDR2 are SGHRS and YFSETQ. Trimming took off 7 bases at V and 5 bases at J, with 9 bases between the two ends.

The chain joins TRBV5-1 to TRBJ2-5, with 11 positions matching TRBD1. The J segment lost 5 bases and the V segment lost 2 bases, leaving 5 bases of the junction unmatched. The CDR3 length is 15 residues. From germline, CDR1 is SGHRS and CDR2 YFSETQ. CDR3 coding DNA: TGCGCCAGCAGCTTTGGGGACAGGGGGTGGGAGACCCAGTACTTC. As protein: CASSFGDRGWETQYF.

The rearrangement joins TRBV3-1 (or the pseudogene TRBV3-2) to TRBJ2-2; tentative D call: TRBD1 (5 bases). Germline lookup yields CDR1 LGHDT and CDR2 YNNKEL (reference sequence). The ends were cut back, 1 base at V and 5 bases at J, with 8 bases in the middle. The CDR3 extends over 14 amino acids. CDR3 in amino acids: CASSQGRGTGELFF. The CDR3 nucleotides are TGTGCCAGCAGCCAAGGAAGGGGAACCGGGGAGCTGTTTTTT.

This CDR3 reads CASSASGGQETQYF. The DNA for the CDR3 is TGTGCCAGCAGCGCTTCGGGGGGACAAGAGACCCAGTACTTC. The V call is TRBV7-2, the J call TRBJ2-5; 7 bases fit TRBD2. Per the germline V gene, CDR1 is SGHTA and CDR2 is FQGNSA. V lost 5 bases and J lost 2; bases outside the gene matches: 5. This CDR3 comprises 14 residues. Filled out from reference TRBV7-2 and TRBJ2-5, the complete variable domain reads GAGVSQSPSNKVTEKGKDVELRCDPISGHTALYWYRQSLGQGLEFLIYFQGNSAPDKSGLPSDRFSAERTGGSVSTLTIQRTQQEDSAVYLCASSASGGQETQYFGPGTRLLVL.

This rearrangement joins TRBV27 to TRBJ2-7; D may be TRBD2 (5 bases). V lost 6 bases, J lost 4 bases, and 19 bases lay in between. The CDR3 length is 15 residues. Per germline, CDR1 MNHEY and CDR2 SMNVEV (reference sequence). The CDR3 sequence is CASRISLEGRYEQYF. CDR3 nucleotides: TGTGCCAGCAGAATCTCCCTTGAGGGCCGATACGAGCAGTACTTC.

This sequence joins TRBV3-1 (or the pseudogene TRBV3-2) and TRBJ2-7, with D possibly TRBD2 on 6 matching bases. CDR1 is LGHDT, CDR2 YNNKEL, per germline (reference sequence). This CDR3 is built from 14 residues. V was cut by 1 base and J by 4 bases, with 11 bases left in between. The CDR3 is CASSQGGGKYEQYF. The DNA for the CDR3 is TGTGCCAGCAGCCAAGGTGGCGGGAAATACGAGCAGTACTTC.

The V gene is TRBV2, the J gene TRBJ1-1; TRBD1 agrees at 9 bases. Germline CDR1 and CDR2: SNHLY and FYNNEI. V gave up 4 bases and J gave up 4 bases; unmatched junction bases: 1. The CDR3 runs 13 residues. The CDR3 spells CASSGDRATEAFF. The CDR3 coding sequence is TGTGCCAGCAGTGGGGACAGGGCCACTGAAGCTTTCTTT.

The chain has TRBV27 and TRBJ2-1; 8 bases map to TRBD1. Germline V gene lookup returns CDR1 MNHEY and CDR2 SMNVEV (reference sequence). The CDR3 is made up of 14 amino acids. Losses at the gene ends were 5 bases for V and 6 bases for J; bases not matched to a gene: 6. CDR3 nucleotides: TGTGCCAGCAGTCCGTGGACAGGGCTCAATGAGCAGTTCTTC. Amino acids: CASSPWTGLNEQFF.

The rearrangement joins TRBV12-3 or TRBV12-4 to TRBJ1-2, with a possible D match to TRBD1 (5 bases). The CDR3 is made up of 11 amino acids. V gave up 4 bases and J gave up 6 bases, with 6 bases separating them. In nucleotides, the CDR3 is TGTGCCAGCAGTTCACAGGATGGCTACACCTTC. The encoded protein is CASSSQDGYTF.

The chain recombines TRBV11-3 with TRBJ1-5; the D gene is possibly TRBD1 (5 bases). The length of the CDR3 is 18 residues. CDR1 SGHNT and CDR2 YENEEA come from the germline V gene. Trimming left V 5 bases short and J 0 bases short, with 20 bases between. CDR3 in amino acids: CASSPSPFGDYSNQPQHF. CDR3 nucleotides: TGTGCCAGCAGCCCATCGCCTTTTGGGGACTATAGCAATCAGCCCCAGCATTTT. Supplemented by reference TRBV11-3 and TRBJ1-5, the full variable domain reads EAGVVQSPRYKIIEKKQPVAFWCNPISGHNTLYWYLQNLGQGPELLIRYENEEAVDDSQLPKDRFSAERLKGVDSTLKIQPAELGDSAVYLCASSPSPFGDYSNQPQHFGDGTRLSIL.

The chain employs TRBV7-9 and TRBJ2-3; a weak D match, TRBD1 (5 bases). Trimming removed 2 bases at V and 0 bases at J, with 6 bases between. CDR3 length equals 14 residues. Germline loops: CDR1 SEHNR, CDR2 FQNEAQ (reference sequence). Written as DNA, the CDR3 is TGTGCCAGCAGCTTACAGGGAAGCACAGATACGCAGTATTTT. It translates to CASSLQGSTDTQYF.

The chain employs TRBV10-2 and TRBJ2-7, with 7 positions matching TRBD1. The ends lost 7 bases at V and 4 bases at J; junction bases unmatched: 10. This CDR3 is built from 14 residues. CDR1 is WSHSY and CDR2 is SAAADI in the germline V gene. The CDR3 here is CASKTGTGAYEQYF. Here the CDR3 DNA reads TGCGCCAGCAAGACAGGGACCGGGGCGTACGAGCAGTACTTC.

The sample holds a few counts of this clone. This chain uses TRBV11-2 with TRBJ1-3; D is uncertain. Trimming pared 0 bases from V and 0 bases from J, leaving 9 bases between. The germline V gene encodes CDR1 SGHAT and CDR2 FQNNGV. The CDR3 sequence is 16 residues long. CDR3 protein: CASSLDPFSSGNTIYF. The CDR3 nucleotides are TGTGCCAGCAGCTTAGATCCGTTTAGCTCTGGAAACACCATATATTTT.

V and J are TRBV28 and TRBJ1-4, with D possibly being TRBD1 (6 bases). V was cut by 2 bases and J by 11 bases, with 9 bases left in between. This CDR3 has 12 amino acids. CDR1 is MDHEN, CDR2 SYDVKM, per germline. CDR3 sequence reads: CASSLGDIKLFF. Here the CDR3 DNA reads TGTGCCAGCAGTTTAGGGGACATCAAACTGTTTTTT.

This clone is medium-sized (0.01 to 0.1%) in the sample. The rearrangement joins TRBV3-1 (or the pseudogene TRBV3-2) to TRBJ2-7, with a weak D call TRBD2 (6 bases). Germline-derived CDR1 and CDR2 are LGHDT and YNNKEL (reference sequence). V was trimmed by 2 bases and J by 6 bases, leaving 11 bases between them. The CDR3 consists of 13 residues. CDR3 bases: TGTGCCAGCAGCCAAATACTAGCTAGCGAGCAGTACTTC. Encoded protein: CASSQILASEQYF.

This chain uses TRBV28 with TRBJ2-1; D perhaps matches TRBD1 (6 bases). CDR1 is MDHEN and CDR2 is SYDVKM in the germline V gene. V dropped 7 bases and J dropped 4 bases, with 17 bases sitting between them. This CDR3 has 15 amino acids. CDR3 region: CASTEHTGIYNEQFF. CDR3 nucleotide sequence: TGTGCCAGCACCGAACATACAGGGATATACAATGAGCAGTTCTTC.

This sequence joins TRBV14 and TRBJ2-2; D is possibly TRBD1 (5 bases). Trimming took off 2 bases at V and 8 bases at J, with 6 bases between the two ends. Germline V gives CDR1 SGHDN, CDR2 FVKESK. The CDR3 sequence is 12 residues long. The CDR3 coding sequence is TGTGCCAGCAGCCAATACAGGGGGGAGCTGTTTTTT. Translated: CASSQYRGELFF.

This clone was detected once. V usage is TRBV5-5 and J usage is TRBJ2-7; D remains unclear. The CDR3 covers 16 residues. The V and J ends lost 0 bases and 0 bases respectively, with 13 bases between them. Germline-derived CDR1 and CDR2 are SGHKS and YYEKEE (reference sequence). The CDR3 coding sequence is TGTGCCAGCAGCTTGGACCGGGTTACTTACTCCTACGAGCAGTACTTC. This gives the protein CASSLDRVTYSYEQYF.

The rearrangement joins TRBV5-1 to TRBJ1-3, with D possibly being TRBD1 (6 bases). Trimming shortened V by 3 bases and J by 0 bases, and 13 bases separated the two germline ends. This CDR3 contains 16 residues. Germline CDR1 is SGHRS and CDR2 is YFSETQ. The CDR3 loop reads CASSSSGANSGNTIYF. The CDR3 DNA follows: TGCGCCAGCAGCTCCTCAGGGGCCAACTCTGGAAACACCATATATTTT.

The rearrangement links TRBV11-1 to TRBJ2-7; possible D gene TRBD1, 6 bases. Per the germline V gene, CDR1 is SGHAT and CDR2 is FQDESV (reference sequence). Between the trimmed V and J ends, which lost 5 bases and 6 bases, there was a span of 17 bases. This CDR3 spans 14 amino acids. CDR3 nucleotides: TGTGCCAGCAGCACCGTACTCCAGGGGTCCGAGCAGTACTTC. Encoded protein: CASSTVLQGSEQYF.

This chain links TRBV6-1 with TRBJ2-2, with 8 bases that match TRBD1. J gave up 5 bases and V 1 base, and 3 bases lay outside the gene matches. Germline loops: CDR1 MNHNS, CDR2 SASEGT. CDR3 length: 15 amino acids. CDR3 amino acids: CASSEGTGRTGELFF. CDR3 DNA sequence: TGTGCCAGCAGTGAAGGGACAGGGCGTACCGGGGAGCTGTTTTTT.

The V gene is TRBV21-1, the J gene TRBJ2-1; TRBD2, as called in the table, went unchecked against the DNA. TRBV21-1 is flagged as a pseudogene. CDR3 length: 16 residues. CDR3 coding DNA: TGTGCCAGCAGCAAAGCTGCTAGCGGGGGAAACAATGAGCAGTTCTTC. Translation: CASSKAASGGNNEQFF.

The CDR3 DNA reads TGCGCCAGCAGTGAGCGCAAGGGGACAGCCTCTGGAAACACCATATATTTT. Amino acids: CASSERKGTASGNTIYF. This chain links TRBV10-1 with TRBJ1-3; 7 bases line up with TRBD1. The length of the CDR3 is 17 residues. The trim removed 2 bases at V and 0 bases at J, leaving 7 bases unmatched. Per germline, CDR1 WNHNN and CDR2 SYGVQD (reference sequence).

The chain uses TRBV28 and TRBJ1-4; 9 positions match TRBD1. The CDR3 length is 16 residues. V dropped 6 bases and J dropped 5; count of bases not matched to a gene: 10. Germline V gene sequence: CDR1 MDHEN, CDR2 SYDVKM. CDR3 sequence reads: CASRWDRVLGNEKLFF. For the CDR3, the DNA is TGTGCCAGCAGGTGGGACAGGGTGTTGGGGAATGAAAAACTGTTTTTT.

CDR3 in amino acids: CASRDRNQPQHF. The CDR3 DNA is TGTGCCAGTAGGGACAGAAATCAGCCCCAGCATTTT. The genes are TRBV19 and TRBJ1-5; a possible D gene is TRBD1 (6 bases). Germline V gives CDR1 LNHDA, CDR2 SQIVND (reference sequence). With 6 bases removed from V and 4 bases from J, the gap between germline ends came to 7 bases. CDR3 size: 12 residues.

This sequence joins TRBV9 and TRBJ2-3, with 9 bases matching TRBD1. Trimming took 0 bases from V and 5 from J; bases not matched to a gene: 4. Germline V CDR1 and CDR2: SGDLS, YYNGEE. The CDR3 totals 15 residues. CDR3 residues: CASSVATGGEDTQYF. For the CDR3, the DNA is TGTGCCAGCAGCGTAGCGACAGGGGGAGAAGATACGCAGTATTTT.